This is a list of T cell receptor beta chains from one sample in a study of regulatory T cells in long-lasting Graves disease. Using its own MiXCR run on the multiplex PCR reads, TCRdb lists one record per CDR3 protein. The sample consists of 350,000 to 400,000 distinct CDR3 sequences, around 15% of them appearing once. This specimen consisted of peripheral blood mononuclear cells (PBMCs), obtained at new diagnosis, from a patient treated with antithyroid drugs. These receptors were taken from a female donor with Graves disease. Each CDR3 is given with its conserved first and last residue. D genes are given only for firm matches. A row's size may be missing; if present it is once, few, many or a size class.

v_call	j_call	clone_size	d_call	cdr3_nt	cdr3_aa
TRBV5-1	TRBJ1-6	many	TRBD1	TGCGCCAGCAGCTTGGGGGACAGCAATTCACCCCTCCACTTT	CASSLGDSNSPLHF
TRBV5-6	TRBJ1-6	many	.	TGTGCCAGCAGCTTGGTCGGGTCCAATTCACCCCTCCACTTT	CASSLVGSNSPLHF
TRBV20-1	TRBJ2-1	.	TRBD2	TGCAGTGCCCCCTCCCGGGAAGCGGGGGTTTACAATGAGCAGTTCTTC	CSAPSREAGVYNEQFF
TRBV15	TRBJ2-3	many	.	TGTGCCACCAGCAGAGCTGGCAGAGGGACGCTAGACACAGATACGCAGTATTTT	CATSRAGRGTLDTDTQYF
TRBV25-1	TRBJ2-1	.	TRBD2	TGTGCCAGCAGTGACCACCTAGCGGGATACCCCCTCTACAATGAGCAGTTCTTC	CASSDHLAGYPLYNEQFF
TRBV27	TRBJ2-2	many	.	TGTGCCAGCAGTTTTAGCGGCACCGGGGAGCTGTTTTTT	CASSFSGTGELFF
TRBV4-1	TRBJ2-7	few	.	TGCGCCACCCGCAAGGCCAGGGACTCCTACGAGCAGTACTTC	CATRKARDSYEQYF
TRBV10-2	TRBJ1-3	.	TRBD1	TGCGCCAGCAGCGATACAGGGGGCCTCTCTGGAAACACCATATATTTT	CASSDTGGLSGNTIYF
TRBV7-9	TRBJ2-3	many	TRBD1	TGTGCCAGCAGCGGGGGACAGGGGGCCGCCACAGATACGCAGTATTTT	CASSGGQGAATDTQYF
TRBV12-3/TRBV12-4	TRBJ1-6	many	.	TGTGCCAGCAGCGGTTTAGGTGGCTCACCCCTCCACTTT	CASSGLGGSPLHF
TRBV7-2	TRBJ1-5	many	.	TGTGCCAGCAGCTTTAGGCGGAATCAGCCCCAGCATTTT	CASSFRRNQPQHF
TRBV6-1	TRBJ2-7	many	TRBD2	TGTGCCAGCAGTGAAATAGCCGGGACTACCTACGAGCAGTACTTC	CASSEIAGTTYEQYF
TRBV2	TRBJ1-5	many	TRBD1	TGTGCCAGCAGTGAACACGGGGCAGGGGGGTTTAATCAGCCCCAGCATTTT	CASSEHGAGGFNQPQHF
TRBV12-3/TRBV12-4	TRBJ1-1	few	TRBD1	TGTGCCAGCAGTTGGGGACAGGGGAAGACTGAAGCTTTCTTT	CASSWGQGKTEAFF
TRBV11-2	TRBJ2-1	.	TRBD2	TGTGCCAGCAGCTCGGGACTAGCGGGAGGGCCGTCGATACAGTTCTTC	CASSSGLAGGPSIQFF
TRBV20-1	TRBJ2-3	many	TRBD1	TGCAGTGCTCAAGGGGGCTATAACTCAGATACGCAGTATTTT	CSAQGGYNSDTQYF
TRBV2	TRBJ2-2	many	.	TGTGCCAGCAGTATGGGATTACAGGGAAACACCGGGGAGCTGTTTTTT	CASSMGLQGNTGELFF
TRBV7-9	TRBJ2-1	many	TRBD2	TGTGCCAGCAGCTTAGTCCCTAGCGGAACTAACAATGAGCAGTTCTTC	CASSLVPSGTNNEQFF
TRBV2	TRBJ1-2	.	TRBD1	TGTGCCAGCAGTGGACAGGGAGGAAAGACCTTC	CASSGQGGKTF
TRBV2	TRBJ1-5	many	.	TGTGCCAGCAGTGAGTTTGGGGGGGCCGTCAATCAGCACCAGCATTTT	CASSEFGGAVNQHQHF
TRBV19	TRBJ1-1	many	.	TGTGCCAGTAGTATTGATTGGAGTATGAACACTGAAGCTTTCTTT	CASSIDWSMNTEAFF
TRBV4-1	TRBJ2-5	many	TRBD2	TGCGCCAGCAGCCGCCTGACTAGCGGCCAAGAGACCCAGTACTTC	CASSRLTSGQETQYF
TRBV5-1	TRBJ1-1	many	TRBD1	TGCGCCAGCAGCCGGGTTCGGGAGGGGACAGCTGAAGCTTTCTTT	CASSRVREGTAEAFF
TRBV11-2	TRBJ2-1	once	TRBD2	TGTGCCAGCAGCTTAGAGCGACTAGCGGGTAATGAGCAGTTCTTC	CASSLERLAGNEQFF
TRBV7-2	TRBJ2-7	many	.	TGTGCCAGCAGCTTTACTAGAGATTACGAGCAGTACTTC	CASSFTRDYEQYF
TRBV6-1	TRBJ1-1	many	.	TGTGCCAGCAGTCTTAAATACACTGAAGCTTTCTTT	CASSLKYTEAFF
TRBV28	TRBJ1-1	many	.	TGTGCCAGCAGTCCGCCCCCGGGAGTGAACACTGAAGCTTTCTTT	CASSPPPGVNTEAFF
TRBV5-1	TRBJ1-4	many	TRBD1	TGCGCCAGCAGCTTGGACAGGGGATTGGGGAAACTGTTTTTT	CASSLDRGLGKLFF
TRBV27	TRBJ2-3	many	TRBD1	TGTGCCAGCAGTGTATTCGGGACAGGCATTATTGATACGCAGTATTTT	CASSVFGTGIIDTQYF
TRBV12-3/TRBV12-4	TRBJ2-1	many	.	TGTGCCAGCAGTTTAAGCGGTTTCAGCTCCTACAATGAGCAGTTCTTC	CASSLSGFSSYNEQFF
TRBV15	TRBJ1-2	many	TRBD1	TGTGCCACCAGCACCCGGGACAGGGGTATCTATGGCTACACCTTC	CATSTRDRGIYGYTF
TRBV27	TRBJ2-5	many	.	TGTGCCAGCAGTAGGTCCCTACTCGCGGAGACCCAGTACTTC	CASSRSLLAETQYF
TRBV20-1	TRBJ2-1	many	TRBD1	TGCGGGACAGACCGTCCCTACAATGAGCAGTTCTTC	CGTDRPYNEQFF
TRBV27	TRBJ1-5	many	.	TGTGCCAGCAGTTTATCGTCGCGGGGGCTGGTTCAGCCCCAGCATTTT	CASSLSSRGLVQPQHF
TRBV9	TRBJ1-6	.	.	TGTGCCAGCAGCGTAGGAGGGAATTCACCCCTCCACTTT	CASSVGGNSPLHF
TRBV12-3/TRBV12-4	TRBJ2-7	many	.	TGTGCCAGCAGTCCAGGGGTCTACGAGCAGTACTTC	CASSPGVYEQYF
TRBV5-6	TRBJ2-3	many	.	TGTGCCAGCAGCTTGGAACGACCGACTTTCTTCACAGATACGCAGTATTTT	CASSLERPTFFTDTQYF
TRBV20-1	TRBJ1-2	.	.	TGCAGTGCTAGAGATAGGAGGGGGGAGAGCCACACCTTC	CSARDRRGESHTF
TRBV12-3/TRBV12-4	TRBJ1-1	many	.	TGTGCCAGCAGTCCCATAGGAGTTACTGAAGCTTTCTTT	CASSPIGVTEAFF
TRBV9	TRBJ1-5	many	.	TGTGCCAGCAGCGTGGCTAGTGATCAGCCCCAGCATTTT	CASSVASDQPQHF
TRBV18	TRBJ2-1	many	.	TGTGCCAGCTCACTTTCACAGTCGGGTGAGCAGTTCTTC	CASSLSQSGEQFF
TRBV29-1	TRBJ1-1	many	.	TGCAGCGGGACGGACAGATCCAACACTGAAGCTTTCTTT	CSGTDRSNTEAFF
TRBV2	TRBJ2-2	many	TRBD2	TGTGCCAGCAGGACGACTAGCGGGGGGAAAGATGGCGGGGAGCTGTTTTTT	CASRTTSGGKDGGELFF
TRBV27	TRBJ2-7	.	.	TGTGCCAGCAGTCCACGACAGAATCACTACGAGCAGTACTTC	CASSPRQNHYEQYF
TRBV4-3	TRBJ2-5	many	.	TGCGCCAGCAGCCAAGATATCGAGGGGACCCAGTACTTC	CASSQDIEGTQYF
TRBV7-3	TRBJ2-3	many	TRBD2	TGTGCCAGCAGCCTAGCGGGAGTGATAGATACGCAGTATTTT	CASSLAGVIDTQYF
TRBV7-3	TRBJ2-1	many	.	TGTGCCAGCAGCTTCCCGGAGGTAGACAATGAGCAGTTCTTC	CASSFPEVDNEQFF
TRBV6-2/TRBV6-3	TRBJ2-7	many	TRBD2	TGTGCCAGCAGTTTATCCCTACCCGGGAAGCGGGAGAAGATGCGCGAGCAGTACTTC	CASSLSLPGKREKMREQYF
TRBV20-1	TRBJ2-2	few	.	TGCAGTGCTAGAGGGATAGGACTGGGCAACACCGGGGAGCTGTTTTTT	CSARGIGLGNTGELFF
TRBV7-2	TRBJ2-1	few	.	TGTGCCAGCAGCGGTAGCCCTAGGGGACTCCCCGCGGGACTCCTTTACAATGAGCAGCTCTTC	CASSGSPRGLPAGLLYNEQLF
TRBV6-5	TRBJ2-1	.	.	TGTGCCAGCAGTTCCGTCTCTTTGGAGCAGTTCTTC	CASSSVSLEQFF
TRBV28	TRBJ1-2	.	.	TGTGCCAGCAGCGACAGCGCAGCTAACTATGGCTACACCTTC	CASSDSAANYGYTF
TRBV14	TRBJ1-1	many	.	TGTGCCAGCAGCCAAGAAGGAGGGACGAACACTGAAGCTTTCTTT	CASSQEGGTNTEAFF